Shown below are 24 T cell receptor beta chains from a single sample sequenced in a study of cytomegalovirus exposure and HLA in healthy donors. The PCR made use of 60 Vbeta and 13 Jbeta primers. Only in-frame clones appear in the TCRdb table, and some are missing; sequencing was by immunoSEQ multiplex PCR. The sample holds around 78,000 clones; less than 85% are singletons and the top ten take about 2.4%. Specimen: PBMCs. Receptors were obtained from a woman in her fifties or sixties in good health and CMV-seronegative.

The rearrangement links TRBV27 to TRBJ2-3; 15 bases are shared with TRBD2. Germline CDR1 and CDR2: MNHEY and SMNVEV (reference sequence). V was pared by 8 bases and J by 2 bases, with 11 bases of the junction left unmatched. The CDR3 is 18 residues long. The CDR3, as DNA: TGTGCCAGCCAGGGGGGGACTAGCGGGGGGCGACTCACAGATACGCAGTATTTT. It specifies CASQGGTSGGRLTDTQYF.

This clone turned up a few times. The rearrangement joins TRBV6-5 to TRBJ1-2; 7 nucleotides match TRBD1. CDR1 and CDR2 (germline): MNHEY, SVGAGI. V was pared by 2 bases and J by 0 bases, with 3 bases of the junction left unmatched. CDR3 size: 15 residues. CDR3 residues: CASSYGDSANYGYTF. CDR3 DNA: TGTGCCAGCAGTTACGGGGACAGCGCTAACTATGGCTACACCTTC.

V usage is TRBV7-9 and J usage is TRBJ2-1; 10 positions agree with TRBD2. The CDR3 has 18 amino acids. The ends lost 3 bases at V and 3 bases at J; junction bases unmatched: 11. Germline CDR1 reads SEHNR; CDR2 reads FQNEAQ (reference sequence). The DNA for the CDR3 is TGTGCCAGCAGCTTTAGCGGGAGGTTTTTGGGGGTCTACAATGAGCAGTTCTTC. It specifies CASSFSGRFLGVYNEQFF.

The V and J genes are TRBV5-6 and TRBJ2-7; D might be TRBD1 (5 bases). CDR3 size: 14 residues. Germline V gene lookup returns CDR1 SGHDT and CDR2 YYEEEE. V lost 0 bases, J lost 3 bases, and 10 bases lay in between. The CDR3 loop is CASSLEGVGYEQYV. The CDR3 DNA follows: TGTGCCAGCAGCTTGGAAGGGGTGGGCTACGAGCAGTACGTC.

V is TRBV19 and J is TRBJ2-3, with a weak D call TRBD1 (5 bases). V lost 1 base and J 2 bases, leaving 16 bases between the germline ends. The V gene's germline CDR1 is LNHDA and CDR2 SQIVND (reference sequence). This CDR3 has 17 residues. This CDR3 is CASSIALGAEYTDTQYF. Here the CDR3 DNA reads TGTGCCAGTAGTATAGCCCTAGGGGCGGAATACACAGATACGCAGTATTTT.

The V call is TRBV9, the J call TRBJ2-1; TRBD2 matches at 15 bases. The CDR3 spans 17 residues. V lost 4 bases, J lost 4 bases, and 6 bases stayed unmatched. The V gene's germline CDR1 is SGDLS and CDR2 YYNGEE. The CDR3: CASSPWTSGRAYNEQFF. The CDR3 coding sequence is TGTGCCAGCAGCCCCTGGACTAGCGGGAGGGCTTACAATGAGCAGTTCTTC.

This chain uses TRBV18 with TRBJ1-2; D call uncertain. CDR1 and CDR2 (germline): KGHSH, LQKENI. The CDR3 is 12 residues long. V lost 7 bases to trimming and J lost 8 bases, with 14 bases between them. The CDR3 DNA reads as TGTGCCAGCTTACCGGCCTCGGGGGGCTACACCTTC. Translated, it gives CASLPASGGYTF.

This clone was found once. The V call is TRBV29-1, the J call TRBJ2-2, with D possibly being TRBD2 (6 bases). The CDR3 extends over 12 amino acids. Germline CDR1 and CDR2: SQVTM and ANQGSEA. V was trimmed by 4 bases and J by 7 bases, leaving 10 bases between them. The CDR3 protein is CSVGRELGELFF. CDR3 DNA: TGCAGCGTTGGCCGGGAGCTCGGGGAGCTGTTTTTT.

The chain joins TRBV28 to TRBJ2-1; D perhaps matches TRBD2 (6 bases). Germline loops: CDR1 MDHEN, CDR2 SYDVKM. V lost 8 bases and J lost 0, with 17 bases in between. The CDR3 has 16 residues. CDR3: CASQIGLASSYNEQFF. In DNA form, the CDR3 reads TGTGCCAGCCAGATAGGGCTAGCGAGCTCCTACAATGAGCAGTTCTTC.

The rearrangement links TRBV11-3 to TRBJ2-3; possibly TRBD2 for D (6 bases). CDR1 is SGHNT, CDR2 YENEEA, per germline. There are 15 residues in the CDR3. V was trimmed by 1 base and J by 4 bases, leaving 12 bases between them. The CDR3 protein is CASSLGSGRPDTQYF. The DNA of the CDR3 is TGTGCCAGCAGCTTAGGATCCGGGAGACCAGATACGCAGTATTTT.

The chain combines TRBV6-5 with TRBJ2-1, with D possibly matching TRBD1 (6 bases). The CDR3 loop spans 14 amino acids. Germline V gene sequence: CDR1 MNHEY, CDR2 SVGAGI. V was pared by 5 bases and J by 6 bases, with 14 bases between. CDR3 loop: CASSTPGQANEQFF. The CDR3 DNA follows: TGTGCCAGCAGTACACCGGGACAAGCCAATGAGCAGTTCTTC.

This sequence joins TRBV7-8 and TRBJ2-1; D may be TRBD2 (5 bases). Germline CDR1 reads SGHVS; CDR2 reads FQNEAQ. Trimming removed 6 bases at V and 14 bases at J, with 17 bases between. The length of the CDR3 is 12 residues. CDR3 protein: CASSHQRESEFF. The CDR3, as DNA: TGTGCCAGCAGTCATCAAAGGGAGAGTGAGTTCTTC.

This chain uses TRBV5-1 with TRBJ2-1; D gene ambiguous. Germline CDR1 and CDR2: SGHRS and YFSETQ. The ends were cut back, 0 bases at V and 5 bases at J, with 3 bases in the middle. CDR3 length: 12 amino acids. CDR3 region: CASSLANNEQFF. Here the CDR3 DNA reads TGCGCCAGCAGCTTGGCTAACAATGAGCAGTTCTTC. The full variable domain, its missing parts supplied by reference TRBV5-1 and TRBJ2-1, is KAGVTQTPRYLIKTRGQQVTLSCSPISGHRSVSWYQQTPGQGLQFLFEYFSETQRNKGNFPGRFSGRQFSNSRSEMNVSTLELGDSALYLCASSLANNEQFFGPGTRLTVL.

The V gene is TRBV7-8, the J gene TRBJ2-1, with a weak D call TRBD1 (5 bases). The CDR3 has 16 amino acids. Germline lookup yields CDR1 SGHVS and CDR2 FQNEAQ. Trimming removed 3 bases from V and 3 bases from J, with 15 bases in between. CDR3 nucleotide sequence: TGTGCCAGCAGCTTTAATCAGGGCTTTTACTACAATGAGCAGTTCTTC. Translating it yields CASSFNQGFYYNEQFF.

The chain has TRBV6-1 and TRBJ2-2; possibly TRBD1 for D (5 bases). This CDR3 contains 15 residues. Per the germline V gene, CDR1 is MNHNS and CDR2 is SASEGT. V shed 6 bases and J shed 1 base, with 12 bases lying between them. CDR3 nucleotide sequence: TGTGCCAGCAGCGAGAATAGGGGGAACACCGGGGAGCTGTTTTTT. As protein: CASSENRGNTGELFF.

V gene TRBV6-1 combines with J gene TRBJ2-7; no clear D gene. Germline V gene data show CDR1 as MNHNS and CDR2 as SASEGT. Trimming left V 0 bases short and J 0 bases short, with 6 bases between. This CDR3 has 14 residues. This chain's CDR3 is CASSEAISSYEQYV. The CDR3 coding sequence is TGTGCCAGCAGTGAAGCGATTAGCTCCTACGAGCAGTACGTC.

The V and J genes are TRBV4-3 and TRBJ2-1, with D tentatively TRBD2 (6 bases). This CDR3 has 12 residues. CDR1 and CDR2 from the germline V gene are LGHNA and YSLEER. Trimming shortened V by 2 bases and J by 9 bases, and 8 bases separated the two germline ends. CDR3 nucleotide sequence: TGCGCCAGCAGCCAACTTAGCGGTGAGCAGTTCTTC. Translating it yields CASSQLSGEQFF.

In the case of this clone: This specimen includes other DNA sequences encoding the same CDR3. This chain joins TRBV15 and TRBJ1-4; D not certain. The CDR3 has 14 residues. Trimming pared 0 bases from V and 4 bases from J, leaving 6 bases between. Germline V gene sequence: CDR1 LNHNV, CDR2 YYDKDF (reference sequence). CDR3: CATSRDRVNEKLFF. CDR3 nucleotide sequence: TGTGCCACCAGCAGAGATCGGGTTAATGAAAAACTGTTTTTT. Full variable domain (remainder filled in from reference TRBV15 and TRBJ1-4): DAMVIQNPRYQVTQFGKPVTLSCSQTLNHNVMYWYQQKSSQAPKLLFHYYDKDFNNEADTPDNFQSRRPNTSFCFLDIRSPGLGDTAMYLCATSRDRVNEKLFFGSGTQLSVL.

CDR3: CASSYDSNYNEQFF. The CDR3, as DNA: TGTGCCAGCAGTTACGACAGTAATTACAATGAGCAGTTCTTC. The chain joins TRBV6-5 to TRBJ2-1; weak D call: TRBD1 (5 bases). Trimming removed 2 bases from V and 4 bases from J, with 9 bases in between. This CDR3 contains 14 residues. From germline, CDR1 is MNHEY and CDR2 SVGAGI.

The chain recombines TRBV5-5 with TRBJ1-1; no clear D gene. The CDR3 consists of 13 residues. Trimming cost V 2 bases and J 3 bases, with 8 bases left between them. Germline CDR1 and CDR2: SGHKS and YYEKEE (reference sequence). The CDR3 region is CASSLTVDTEAFF. CDR3 sequence (DNA): TGTGCCAGCAGCTTAACAGTGGACACTGAAGCTTTCTTT.

This clone occurred once. J is TRBJ1-4 and V is TRBV5-1; maybe TRBD1 (6 bases). This CDR3 is 16 amino acids long. Per germline, CDR1 SGHRS and CDR2 YFSETQ. Trimming cost V 0 bases and J 8 bases, with 17 bases left between them. CDR3 nucleotides: TGCGCCAGCAGCTTGGACCCCAGCAGGGGCTTGGAAAAACTGTTTTTT. It yields the protein CASSLDPSRGLEKLFF.

The V and J genes are TRBV6-5 and TRBJ1-5; D unclear. Trimming stripped 2 bases from V and 0 bases from J, with 5 bases between. The V gene's germline CDR1 is MNHEY and CDR2 SVGAGI. The length of the CDR3 is 14 residues. The CDR3 region has the DNA TGTGCCAGCAGTTACCACTATAGCAATCAGCCCCAGCATTTT. Its translation is CASSYHYSNQPQHF.

The chain is built from TRBV10-3 and TRBJ1-2, with D perhaps TRBD1 (5 bases). The CDR3 runs 13 residues. Germline V gene lookup returns CDR1 ENHRY and CDR2 SYGVKD. Trimming left V 11 bases short and J 4 bases short, with 17 bases between. CDR3 DNA sequence: TGTGCCGGGGGGTACAGTTTAGGCTATGGCTACACCTTC. It encodes CAGGYSLGYGYTF.

The chain recombines TRBV2 with TRBJ2-2; TRBD2 aligns across 7 bases. V lost 7 bases, J lost 1 base, and 9 bases stayed unmatched. The CDR3 is 16 amino acids. Germline-derived CDR1 and CDR2 are SNHLY and FYNNEI. CDR3 nucleotides: TGTGCCAGCATCTTCAAGCGGGGAAAGAACACCGGGGAGCTGTTTTTT. Amino acids: CASIFKRGKNTGELFF. Full variable domain (outside the CDR3, taken from reference TRBV2 and TRBJ2-2): EPEVTQTPSHQVTQMGQEVILRCVPISNHLYFYWYRQILGQKVEFLVSFYNNEISEKSEIFDDQFSVERPDGSNFTLKIRSTKLEDSAMYFCASIFKRGKNTGELFFGEGSRLTVL.